The 22 T cell receptor beta chains listed next were all sequenced from one sample in a study of response to subunit inactivated influenza vaccine (dated by TCRdb to the late 2010s). The protocol used for the library was RT-PCR. For sequencing, an Illumina HiSeq 2500 was employed. TCRdb itself trimmed the public reads at Q25 with fastp, ran MiXCR and retained productive beta chains. Every distinct CDR3 protein forms one entry, paired with its most common genes and DNA. Counted in this sample were under 750,000 distinct CDR3 sequences; 10% to 15% of them appeared once. Of the sample, more than 8.5% falls within the top ten clones. Specimen: PBMCs from blood, collected on the day of vaccination. These receptor sequences come from a man aged 45-65 years who received an inactivated influenza vaccine. Donor details come from another sample of the same person, matched by shared clones.

This clonotype was observed a few times. The chain has TRBV14 and TRBJ2-7; unclear D gene. Trimming pared 1 base from V and 3 bases from J, leaving 13 bases between. This CDR3 is built from 15 residues. Looked up from germline, CDR1 is SGHDN and CDR2 is FVKESK. For the CDR3, the DNA is TGTGCCAGCAGCCAAGGGCTCCCTAGTTTCTACGAGCAGTACTTC. Protein product: CASSQGLPSFYEQYF. Together with reference TRBV14 and TRBJ2-7, the CDR3 gives the full variable domain: EAGVTQFPSHSVIEKGQTVTLRCDPISGHDNLYWYRRVMGKEIKFLLHFVKESKQDESGMPNNRFLAERTGGTYSTLKVQPAELEDSGVYFCASSQGLPSFYEQYFGPGTRLTVT.

This clonotype was observed a few times. The chain uses TRBV7-9 and TRBJ2-3; 9 bases are a match to TRBD2. V dropped 5 bases and J dropped 1; count of bases not matched to a gene: 7. This CDR3 comprises 16 residues. CDR1 is SEHNR, CDR2 FQNEAQ, per germline (reference sequence). CDR3 DNA: TGTGCCAGCAGCCCTATAGCTAGCGGGGGCACAGATACGCAGTATTTT. This translates into CASSPIASGGTDTQYF.

The chain carries TRBV7-8 and TRBJ2-6; 9 bases align to TRBD2. The V and J ends lost 1 base and 2 bases, in that order; junction bases with no gene match: 6. The CDR3 extends over 18 amino acids. Per germline, CDR1 SGHVS and CDR2 FQNEAQ. The CDR3 DNA follows: TGTGCCAGCAGCTTAGAAGTGGCTAGCGGGACTGGGGCCAACGTCCTGACTTTC. This sequence encodes CASSLEVASGTGANVLTF.

This chain connects TRBV11-2 to TRBJ2-7; 11 bases agree with TRBD2. The V and J ends lost 3 bases and 5 bases, in that order; junction bases with no gene match: 9. Germline values: CDR1 SGHAT, CDR2 FQNNGV. CDR3 size: 16 residues. The CDR3 DNA is TGTGCCAGCAGCTTGGGGTTAGCGGGGGGGCGCGACGAGCAGTACTTC. Translated: CASSLGLAGGRDEQYF.

This clonotype occurred a few times. The rearrangement joins TRBV5-1 to TRBJ2-7, with TRBD1 as a possible D gene (6 bases). Trimming left V 3 bases short and J 2 bases short, with 21 bases between. Germline lookup yields CDR1 SGHRS and CDR2 YFSETQ. CDR3 size: 17 residues. The CDR3 DNA reads TGCGCCAGCAGCTCTGGACAGAGCGCTCCGAAGCCCTACGAGCAGTACTTC. It codes for CASSSGQSAPKPYEQYF.

In this sample, this clonotype turned up a few times. This chain joins TRBV6-5 and TRBJ2-1; D possibly matches TRBD1 or TRBD2 (5 bases each). The length of the CDR3 is 12 residues. V was pared by 8 bases and J by 9 bases, with 14 bases between. In germline, CDR1 is MNHEY, CDR2 SVGAGI. The CDR3 spells CASGYRSGEQFF. CDR3 nucleotide sequence: TGTGCCAGCGGGTACAGGAGCGGTGAGCAGTTCTTC.

This clonotype showed up many times. The genes are TRBV4-3 and TRBJ2-2; D might be TRBD1 (5 bases). V shed 0 bases and J shed 9 bases, with 11 bases lying between them. The CDR3 length is 14 residues. Germline V lookup: CDR1 LGHNA, CDR2 YSLEER. The CDR3 nucleotides read TGCGCCAGCAGCCAAGAGGGAAGGGGCCGGGAGCTGTTTTTT. The encoded protein is CASSQEGRGRELFF.

This clonotype has ten or more counts. The CDR3 region is CASSGYYEAFF. DNA for the CDR3: TGTGCCAGCTCAGGGTACTATGAAGCTTTCTTT. V is TRBV12-3 or TRBV12-4 and J is TRBJ1-1; the D gene is possibly TRBD1 (5 bases). Trimming stripped 8 bases from V and 7 bases from J, with 11 bases between. There are 11 residues in the CDR3.

This clonotype was seen repeatedly, ten times or more. J is TRBJ1-6 and V is TRBV6-1, with a weak D call TRBD1 (6 bases). Per the germline V gene, CDR1 is MNHNS and CDR2 is SASEGT. The ends were cut back, 6 bases at V and 0 bases at J, with 9 bases in the middle. The CDR3 extends over 15 amino acids. The CDR3 region is CASRPDSSYNSPLHF. DNA of the CDR3: TGTGCCAGCAGACCGGACAGCTCCTATAATTCACCCCTCCACTTT.

The V gene is TRBV5-1, the J gene TRBJ2-1, with 10 bases identical to TRBD1. CDR1 is SGHRS and CDR2 is YFSETQ in the germline V gene. The CDR3 length is 14 residues. The ends lost 3 bases at V and 6 bases at J; junction bases unmatched: 3. DNA for the CDR3: TGCGCCAGCAGCTGGGACAGGGGAGGCAATGAGCAGTTCTTC. It encodes CASSWDRGGNEQFF.

The chain carries TRBV18 and TRBJ2-1; no reliable D call. Germline CDR1 reads KGHSH; CDR2 reads LQKENI. Trimming removed 6 bases at V and 4 bases at J, with 7 bases between. The CDR3 spans 12 residues. The CDR3 is CASSYEYNEQFF. CDR3 nucleotides: TGTGCCAGCTCGTATGAATACAATGAGCAGTTCTTC.

This clonotype was detected a few times. The chain recombines TRBV12-3 or TRBV12-4 with TRBJ2-7; TRBD1 matches 8 bases. J lost 4 bases, V lost 6 bases, and 14 bases had no gene match. The CDR3 is 16 amino acids. The CDR3 here is CASRQSIPGQVYEQYF. Written as DNA, the CDR3 is TGTGCCAGCAGACAATCAATTCCGGGACAGGTTTACGAGCAGTACTTC.

In this sample, this clonotype turned up a few times. V usage is TRBV24-1 and J usage is TRBJ2-1; no clear D. V lost 9 bases, J lost 4 bases, and 12 bases lay in between. The V gene's germline CDR1 is KGHDR and CDR2 SFDVKD. The CDR3 has 13 amino acids. DNA for the CDR3: TGTGCCACCCTGGGCGGTGCGTACAATGAGCAGTTCTTC. Encoded protein: CATLGGAYNEQFF.

The chain couples TRBV5-1 to TRBJ1-2; possibly TRBD1 for D (5 bases). Germline CDR1 SGHRS, CDR2 YFSETQ. The CDR3 spans 13 residues. Trimming took off 3 bases at V and 4 bases at J, with 10 bases between the two ends. CDR3 sequence: CASSSPGTYGYTF. The CDR3 region has the DNA TGCGCCAGCAGCTCACCAGGGACCTATGGCTACACCTTC.

This clonotype was seen repeatedly, ten times or more. The chain has TRBV28 and TRBJ2-3; 16 bases line up with TRBD2. This CDR3 has 20 residues. J gave up 2 bases and V 6 bases, and 14 bases lay outside the gene matches. Germline V gene data show CDR1 as MDHEN and CDR2 as SYDVKM. This CDR3 is CASRTYPGTSGRGATDTQYF. DNA of the CDR3: TGTGCCAGCAGGACCTATCCCGGGACTAGCGGGAGGGGAGCCACAGATACGCAGTATTTT.

The V and J genes are TRBV11-2 and TRBJ2-1; D unclear. This CDR3 spans 11 amino acids. The germline V gene has CDR1 SGHAT and CDR2 FQNNGV. V was trimmed by 0 bases and J by 8 bases, leaving 2 bases between them. The CDR3 here is CASSLEHEQFF. The CDR3 coding sequence is TGTGCCAGCAGCTTAGAGCATGAGCAGTTCTTC.

This chain joins TRBV20-1 and TRBJ1-5; 9 positions match TRBD1. J lost 6 bases, V lost 6 bases, and 3 bases had no gene match. This CDR3 contains 12 residues. CDR1 DFQATT and CDR2 SNEGSKA come from the germline V gene (reference sequence). DNA of the CDR3: TGCAGTGCGGGACAGGGCTCTCAGCCCCAGCATTTT. Translation gives CSAGQGSQPQHF.

The gene calls are TRBV12-3 or TRBV12-4 and TRBJ2-5, with D perhaps given as TRBD1 or TRBD2 (5 bases each). V lost 6 bases, J lost 1 base, and 12 bases lay in between. This CDR3 region has 14 residues. DNA of the CDR3: TGTGCCAGCAGCCGTCCCGGGGCCCAAGAGACCCAGTACTTC. Its translation is CASSRPGAQETQYF.

The chain joins TRBV4-1 to TRBJ2-6, with a weak D call TRBD2 (6 bases). The V end was cut by 0 bases, the J end by 12 bases, with 24 bases between. CDR3 length: 18 amino acids. CDR1 and CDR2 (germline): MGHRA, YSYEKL. The DNA of the CDR3 is TGCGCCAGCAGCCAAGAGGAGGGGTTGTGGTCAGGTTCTCCCGTCCTGACTTTC. Its translation is CASSQEEGLWSGSPVLTF.

This clonotype has just a few counts. V and J are TRBV20-1 and TRBJ2-7; D gene ambiguous. V was pared by 6 bases and J by 6 bases, with 15 bases between. The germline V gene has CDR1 DFQATT and CDR2 SNEGSKA (reference sequence). This CDR3 is 12 amino acids long. The CDR3 coding sequence is TGCAGTGCGGGTCATCCGCTGGGCGAGCAGTACTTC. Translated: CSAGHPLGEQYF.

The chain has TRBV6-9 and TRBJ2-7; 12 bases agree with TRBD1. Unmatched junction bases numbered 17, after V lost 1 base and J lost 4 bases. This CDR3 region has 20 residues. Germline CDR1 is MNHGY and CDR2 is SVAAGI. The CDR3 DNA reads TGTGCCAGCAGTTATTGCGGGTTGGGACAGGGGGCCCCGGTCCCTTACGAGCAGTACTTC. This codes for CASSYCGLGQGAPVPYEQYF.

The rearrangement joins TRBV20-1 to TRBJ2-5, with TRBD2 matching over 8 bases. CDR1 and CDR2 from the germline V gene are DFQATT and SNEGSKA (reference sequence). The CDR3 sequence is 11 residues long. DNA for the CDR3: TGCAGGGCCGGGGGGGCCGAGACCCAGTACTTC. It yields the protein CRAGGAETQYF.